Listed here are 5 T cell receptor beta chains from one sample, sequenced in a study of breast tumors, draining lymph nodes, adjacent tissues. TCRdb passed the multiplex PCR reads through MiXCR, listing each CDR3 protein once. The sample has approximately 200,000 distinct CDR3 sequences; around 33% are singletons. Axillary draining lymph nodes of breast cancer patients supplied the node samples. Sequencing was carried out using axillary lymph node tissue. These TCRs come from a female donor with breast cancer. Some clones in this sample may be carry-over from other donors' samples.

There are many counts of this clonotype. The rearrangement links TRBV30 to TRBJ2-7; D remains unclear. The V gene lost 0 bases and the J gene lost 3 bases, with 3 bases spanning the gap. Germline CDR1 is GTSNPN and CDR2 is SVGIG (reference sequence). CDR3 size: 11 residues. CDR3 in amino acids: CAWSVNYEQYF. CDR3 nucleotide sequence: TGTGCCTGGAGTGTGAACTACGAGCAGTACTTC.

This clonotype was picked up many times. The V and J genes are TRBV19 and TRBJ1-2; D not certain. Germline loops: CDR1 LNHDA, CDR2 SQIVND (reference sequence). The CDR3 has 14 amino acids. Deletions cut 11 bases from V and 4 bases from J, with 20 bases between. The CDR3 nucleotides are TGTGCCGTTAGGACCCGAGGATCGGGCTATGGCTACACCTTC. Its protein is CAVRTRGSGYGYTF.

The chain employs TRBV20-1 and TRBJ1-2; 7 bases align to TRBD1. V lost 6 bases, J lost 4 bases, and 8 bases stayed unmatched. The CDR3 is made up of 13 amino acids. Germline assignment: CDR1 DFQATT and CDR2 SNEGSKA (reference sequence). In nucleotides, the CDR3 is TGCAGTGCAATGACAGGGAACGTCTATGGCTACACCTTC. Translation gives CSAMTGNVYGYTF.

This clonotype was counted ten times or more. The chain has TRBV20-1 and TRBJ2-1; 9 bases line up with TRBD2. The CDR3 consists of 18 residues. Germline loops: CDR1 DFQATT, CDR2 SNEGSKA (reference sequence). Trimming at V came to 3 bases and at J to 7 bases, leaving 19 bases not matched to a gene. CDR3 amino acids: CSASRPSGNLQGGNEQFF. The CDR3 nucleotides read TGCAGTGCTAGTAGGCCTAGCGGGAATCTACAAGGGGGGAATGAGCAGTTCTTC.

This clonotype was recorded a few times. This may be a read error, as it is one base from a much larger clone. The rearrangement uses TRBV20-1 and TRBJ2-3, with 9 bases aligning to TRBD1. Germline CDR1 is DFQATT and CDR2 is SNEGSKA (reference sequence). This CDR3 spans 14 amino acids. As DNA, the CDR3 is TGCAGTGCTACCGGACAGGGGACCACAGCTACGCAGTATTTT. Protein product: CSATGQGTTATQYF.